One sample yielded the 19 T cell receptor beta chains listed below, sequenced in a study of beta chain features in type 1 diabetes. No antigen is known for these receptors. Study-level results: Among patients with Type 1 diabetes, TCRB CDR3s were moderately but significantly shorter in every one of the four CD4+ subsets.

The whole isolated RNA underwent reverse transcription, so sequencing captured expressed TCRB transcripts. Only in-frame clones appear in the TCRdb table, and some are missing; sequencing was by immunoSEQ multiplex PCR. The sample contains about 360,000 clones, 10% to 15% of which appear only once. Sequencing used naive CD4+ T cells from blood. The receptors stem from a woman between 18 and 29 years old with type 1 diabetes.

This sequence joins TRBV18 and TRBJ2-7; 7 bases are a match to TRBD1. CDR1 KGHSH and CDR2 LQKENI come from the germline V gene. This CDR3 comprises 16 residues. J gave up 3 bases and V 6 bases, and 14 bases lay outside the gene matches. CDR3 DNA: TGTGCCAGCTCGCAGGGCCGGGACAGAGCCCTCTACGAGCAGTACTTC. Protein: CASSQGRDRALYEQYF.

The table lists this clone with a few counts. The chain joins TRBV7-9 to TRBJ2-1, with 7 bases that match TRBD1. The V segment lost 1 base and the J segment 9 bases; nucleotides outside the gene matches: 6. The germline gives CDR1 SEHNR, CDR2 FQNEAQ (reference sequence). This CDR3 is built from 14 residues. In nucleotides, the CDR3 is TGTGCCAGCAGCTTAGGACAGGGAATGAGTGAGCAGTTCTTC. This translates into CASSLGQGMSEQFF.

The chain joins TRBV18 to TRBJ2-5, with D perhaps matching TRBD2 (6 bases). V gave up 6 bases and J gave up 2 bases, with 10 bases separating them. The CDR3 extends over 13 amino acids. From germline, CDR1 is KGHSH and CDR2 LQKENI. The CDR3 region has the DNA TGTGCCAGCTCCGCGGGGTTTCAAGAGACCCAGTACTTC. Protein product: CASSAGFQETQYF. The complete variable domain, with remaining parts taken from reference TRBV18 and TRBJ2-5, reads NAGVMQNPRHLVRRRGQEARLRCSPMKGHSHVYWYRQLPEEGLKFMVYLQKENIIDESGMPKERFSAEFPKEGPSILRIQQVVRGDSAAYFCASSAGFQETQYFGPGTRLLVL.

The chain is built from TRBV27 and TRBJ1-2; no definite D call. Germline CDR1 is MNHEY and CDR2 is SMNVEV (reference sequence). The V end lost 5 bases, the J end lost 2 bases, and 9 bases lay between the germline ends. There are 13 residues in the CDR3. CDR3 DNA: TGTGCCAGCAGTCACGAGGGCAACTATGGCTACACCTTC. Its protein product is CASSHEGNYGYTF.

This chain links TRBV5-1 with TRBJ2-7, with 11 bases that match TRBD2. The length of the CDR3 is 14 residues. Germline V CDR1 and CDR2: SGHRS, YFSETQ. Germline trimming cut 4 bases from V and 3 bases from J; bases unmatched to any gene: 3. The CDR3 sequence is CASSQGLADYEQYF. CDR3 DNA sequence: TGCGCCAGCAGCCAGGGACTAGCGGACTACGAGCAGTACTTC.

This rearrangement joins TRBV28 to TRBJ2-1; TRBD1 matches at 7 bases. Trimming took 7 bases from V and 6 from J; bases not matched to a gene: 27. The CDR3 sequence is 20 residues long. Looked up from germline, CDR1 is MDHEN and CDR2 is SYDVKM. The CDR3 DNA sequence: TGTGCCAGCATCAACAGGGGCTCAAAAGTCCGGGCACTCCCGGGCAATGAGCAGTTCTTC. This sequence encodes CASINRGSKVRALPGNEQFF.

In its sample, this clone was seen a few times. The V gene is TRBV30, the J gene TRBJ2-3; 10 nucleotides align to TRBD2. Germline V CDR1 and CDR2: GTSNPN, SVGIG (reference sequence). J was trimmed by 2 bases and V by 4 bases; bases with no gene match: 6. The CDR3 spans 15 residues. The CDR3 here is CAWIPSGRATDTQYF. CDR3 sequence (DNA): TGTGCCTGGATTCCCAGCGGGAGGGCCACAGATACGCAGTATTTT.

Only a few counts were recorded for this clone. The chain uses TRBV25-1 and TRBJ2-2; weak D call: TRBD2 (5 bases). The CDR3 totals 13 residues. Trimming removed 6 bases at V and 4 bases at J, with 9 bases between. CDR1 and CDR2 from the germline V gene are MGHDK and SYGVNS. CDR3 amino acids: CASRRETTGELFF. CDR3 nucleotides: TGTGCCAGCAGGAGGGAGACCACCGGGGAGCTGTTTTTT.

The rearrangement links TRBV27 to TRBJ2-7; 8 bases agree with TRBD1. Trimming at V came to 5 bases and at J to 3 bases, leaving 6 bases not matched to a gene. Germline loops: CDR1 MNHEY, CDR2 SMNVEV (reference sequence). CDR3 size: 14 residues. CDR3: CASSAGTGNYEQYF. CDR3 DNA sequence: TGTGCCAGCAGTGCCGGGACAGGAAACTACGAGCAGTACTTC.

The CDR3 DNA reads as TGTGCCAGCAGCTTGGGACAGGGGGCTGGGGCCAACGTCCTGACTTTC. It specifies CASSLGQGAGANVLTF. The chain couples TRBV9 to TRBJ2-6; 11 positions match TRBD1. V dropped 4 bases and J dropped 2; count of bases not matched to a gene: 2. The CDR3 is made up of 16 amino acids. CDR1 is SGDLS, CDR2 YYNGEE, per germline.

There are a few counts of this clone. The rearrangement links TRBV28 to TRBJ2-7, with a tentative D call TRBD2 (5 bases). Per the germline V gene, CDR1 is MDHEN and CDR2 is SYDVKM. V dropped 6 bases and J dropped 3 bases, with 12 bases sitting between them. The CDR3 covers 13 residues. CDR3 sequence: CASRLVGGYEQYF. CDR3 DNA sequence: TGTGCCAGCAGACTAGTTGGAGGCTACGAGCAGTACTTC.

V usage is TRBV28 and J usage is TRBJ2-3, with D possibly TRBD1 on 6 matching bases. V was cut by 8 bases and J by 5 bases, with 17 bases left in between. This CDR3 is built from 14 residues. Germline assignment: CDR1 MDHEN and CDR2 SYDVKM. CDR3 sequence (DNA): TGTGCCAGCTGTTCAGGGGCCATACAAGATACGCAGTATTTT. This codes for CASCSGAIQDTQYF.

This sequence joins TRBV19 and TRBJ2-1, with D possibly being TRBD2 (5 bases). The CDR3 totals 13 residues. Trimming left V 5 bases short and J 5 bases short, with 10 bases between. Germline V gene lookup returns CDR1 LNHDA and CDR2 SQIVND (reference sequence). The CDR3 sequence: CASSWRRNNEQFF. The CDR3 nucleotides read TGTGCCAGTAGTTGGAGGCGAAACAATGAGCAGTTCTTC.

In this sample, this clone turned up a few times. The chain employs TRBV5-6 and TRBJ2-5, with TRBD1 matching 9 bases. V lost 6 bases, J lost 4 bases, and 1 base stayed unmatched. This CDR3 is 12 amino acids long. Germline CDR1 and CDR2: SGHDT and YYEEEE. CDR3 amino acids: CASNRGLETQYF. The DNA for the CDR3 is TGTGCCAGCAACAGGGGGCTAGAGACCCAGTACTTC.

This clone was observed a few times. The CDR3 DNA follows: TGTGCCAGCAGTCCCCAACTAGCCTCCCCAGGGACCCAGTACTTC. The encoded protein is CASSPQLASPGTQYF. The gene calls are TRBV6-5 and TRBJ2-5; perhaps TRBD2 as D (6 bases). CDR1 and CDR2 from the germline V gene are MNHEY and SVGAGI. V was pared by 5 bases and J by 7 bases, with 20 bases between. The CDR3 is 15 amino acids.

This clone was detected a few times. The chain combines TRBV29-1 with TRBJ2-1; 7 nucleotides line up with TRBD2. The length of the CDR3 is 15 residues. Germline V gene sequence: CDR1 SQVTM, CDR2 ANQGSEA. The V segment lost 0 bases and the J segment 7 bases; nucleotides outside the gene matches: 9. The CDR3 DNA sequence: TGCAGCGTTGAAGATTCGGCTGCCGGGGGGAATGAGCAGTTCTTC. It yields the protein CSVEDSAAGGNEQFF.

The genes are TRBV4-3 and TRBJ2-2; D perhaps matches TRBD2 (7 bases). Germline V gene data show CDR1 as LGHNA and CDR2 as YSLEER. V was shortened by 1 base and J by 4 bases, with 13 bases between the two germline ends. This CDR3 region has 16 residues. The CDR3 spells CASSQGEGGGTGELFF. The DNA of the CDR3 is TGCGCCAGCAGCCAAGGGGAGGGGGGGGGCACCGGGGAGCTGTTTTTT.

Points on this clone: One end of the junction does not line up with germline, which may come from a read error. This chain links TRBV7-7 with TRBJ2-1; 8 bases agree with TRBD2. Germline lookup yields CDR1 SSHAT and CDR2 FNYEAQ (reference sequence). CDR3 length equals 15 residues. CDR3 nucleotides: TGTGCTAGCAGCTTGGGGACGGGAGGGTCCAATGAGCAGTTCTTC. Protein: CASSLGTGGSNEQFF.

CDR3 nucleotides: TGCGCCAGCAGCCTGGGGACAGGGAGGGATAAGGAGGATGAAAAACTGTTTTTT. Its protein product is CASSLGTGRDKEDEKLFF. The V gene is TRBV4-3, the J gene TRBJ1-4; 9 bases are shared with TRBD1. Germline V CDR1 and CDR2: LGHNA, YSLEER. The junction had 15 bases not matched to a gene; V was cut back by 4 bases and J by 6 bases. The CDR3 contains 18 residues.